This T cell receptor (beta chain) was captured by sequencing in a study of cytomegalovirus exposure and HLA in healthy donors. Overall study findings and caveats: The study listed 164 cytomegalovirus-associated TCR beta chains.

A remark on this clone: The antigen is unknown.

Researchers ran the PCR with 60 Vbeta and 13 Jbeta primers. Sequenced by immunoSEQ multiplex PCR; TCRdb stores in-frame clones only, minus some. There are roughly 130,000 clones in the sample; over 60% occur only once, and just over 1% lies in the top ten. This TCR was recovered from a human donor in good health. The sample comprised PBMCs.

CDR3: CASSYSLGGNTEAFF. CDR3 bases: TGTGCCAGCAGTTACAGTTTGGGGGGGAACACTGAAGCTTTCTTT. The gene calls are TRBV6-5 and TRBJ1-1, with a tentative D call TRBD1 (5 bases). CDR3 length: 15 amino acids. Germline values: CDR1 MNHEY, CDR2 SVGAGI. Trimming took off 2 bases at V and 1 base at J, with 11 bases between the two ends.